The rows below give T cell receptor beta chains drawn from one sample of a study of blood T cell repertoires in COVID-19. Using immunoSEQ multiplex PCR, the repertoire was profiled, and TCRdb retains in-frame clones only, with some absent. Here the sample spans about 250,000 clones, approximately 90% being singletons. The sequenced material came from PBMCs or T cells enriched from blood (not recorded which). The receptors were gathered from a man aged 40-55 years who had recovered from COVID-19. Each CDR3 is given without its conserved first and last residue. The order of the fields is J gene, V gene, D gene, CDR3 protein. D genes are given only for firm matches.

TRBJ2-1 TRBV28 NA ASSLDRYYDEQF
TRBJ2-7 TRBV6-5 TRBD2 ASTLLADLYEQY
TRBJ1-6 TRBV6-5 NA ASSFEEEAPLH
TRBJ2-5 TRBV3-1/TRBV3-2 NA ASSQATGRQETQY
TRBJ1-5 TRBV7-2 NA ASSLVGVSSNQPQH
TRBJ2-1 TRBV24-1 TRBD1 ATSDPSGGSYNEQF
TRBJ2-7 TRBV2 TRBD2 ASRGLAGFEQY
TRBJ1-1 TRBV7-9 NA ASSLLGQVNTEAF
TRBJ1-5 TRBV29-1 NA SVAGLGQPQH
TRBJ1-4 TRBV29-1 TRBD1 SVGKTGGKEKLF
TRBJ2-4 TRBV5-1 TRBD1 ASSLEYRGSKNIQY
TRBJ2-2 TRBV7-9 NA ASSLDSYNTGELF
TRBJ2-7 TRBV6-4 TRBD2 ASSDSRQAGTSGRRTYEQY
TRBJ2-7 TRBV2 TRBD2 ASRRGLAGGDSYEQY
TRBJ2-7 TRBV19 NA ASSDSRGTHYEQY
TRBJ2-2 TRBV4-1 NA ASSQILKNTGELF
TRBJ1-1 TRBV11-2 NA ASSFSGFTEAF
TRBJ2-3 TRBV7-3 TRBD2 ASSSGLAVTDTQY
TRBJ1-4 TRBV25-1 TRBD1 ASSEFRGRGEKLF